This T cell receptor (beta chain) was identified in a study of shared clonotypes between healthy human individuals. Study context: Donors were a couple of women and three men aged 18 to 49. CD8 memory received one plate per donor, CD8 naive two, CD4 memory three and CD4 naive three.

TCRdb's copy holds only in-frame clones and misses some; the assay was immunoSEQ multiplex PCR. The table has 2 million to 2.5 million clones, over 85% seen once. The CDR3 totals 13 residues. V was pared by 3 bases and J by 6 bases, with 11 bases between. Germline CDR1 is LNHDA and CDR2 is SQIVND (reference sequence). The receptor's source is a man aged 18 to 30 in good health. Some clones in this sample may be carry-over from other donors' samples. The genes are TRBV19 and TRBJ1-2; the D gene is possibly TRBD1 (6 bases). Sequenced input: naive CD4+ T cells from PBMCs. As for subset: CD45RA+ positively selected. The CDR3 DNA reads TGTGCCAGTAGTATTGGGGGGGCCCATGGCTACACCTTC. Amino acid sequence: CASSIGGAHGYTF.